This T cell receptor beta chain was retrieved from a study of radiotherapy plus CTLA-4 blockade in lung cancer (dated 2018 in TCRdb). Notes on the research overall: Objective responses were observed in roughly a sixth of enrolled patients, and disease control was achieved in less than 35%.

Concerning this clone itself: Its antigen is currently not known. Base qualities are not provided; no much larger clone lies one nucleotide away.

Libraries came from the immunoSEQ multiplex PCR assay. TCRdb took over this immuneACCESS table, retaining in-frame rearrangements with V and J assigned. Such tables are incomplete; in checked studies, under half of the missing clones stem from an unresolved V gene, and the remainder is unexplained. The sample table lists about 110,000 clones, about four fifths of them with a count of one. In total, the top ten clones hold roughly 3.5% of the sample. Reading from cysteine to phenylalanine, the CDR3 counts 17 amino acids. Just the 51-base CDR3 DNA is kept, in frame starting at base 1. CDR1 and CDR2 are drawn from the germline V gene: KGHSY, FQNENV. V is shortened by 0 bases, J by 5 bases, and the region joining them spans 19 bases. The study evaluated CTLA-4 blockade (ipilimumab) given together with focal radiation therapy in patients who had chemo-refractory metastatic non-small-cell lung cancer. What the work shows at the level of the full study, not this receptor alone: After treatment with radiotherapy and ipilimumab, TCR clones that originated in tumors expanded in peripheral blood. The strongest predictors of response, as reported, were early dynamic changes in blood T cell clones along with a rise in serum interferon-beta after radiation.

The source of this sequence is a human donor with non-small cell lung cancer that progressed on radiotherapy plus ipilimumab. Some clones in this sample may be carry-over from other donors' samples. The chain was built from TRBV16 and TRBJ1-2; the D gene remains uncertain. The sequencing here drew on peripheral blood, taken from a patient treated with radiotherapy plus ipilimumab. The bases read TGTGCCAGCAGCCAATCGGTAGTTAGTAGGACGCGGTATGGCTACACCTTC. It codes for CASSQSVVSRTRYGYTF.